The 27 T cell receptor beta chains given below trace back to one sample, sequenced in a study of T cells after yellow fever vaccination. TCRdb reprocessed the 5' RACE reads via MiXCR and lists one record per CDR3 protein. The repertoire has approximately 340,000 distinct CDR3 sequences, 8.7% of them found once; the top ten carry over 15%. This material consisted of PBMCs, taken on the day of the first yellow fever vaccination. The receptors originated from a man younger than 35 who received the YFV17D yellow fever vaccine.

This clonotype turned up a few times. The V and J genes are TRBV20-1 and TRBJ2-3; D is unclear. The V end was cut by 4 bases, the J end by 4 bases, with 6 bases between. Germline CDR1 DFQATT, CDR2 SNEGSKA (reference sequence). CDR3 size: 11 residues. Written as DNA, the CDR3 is TGCAGTGCTACCCTATCAGATACGCAGTATTTT. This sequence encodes CSATLSDTQYF.

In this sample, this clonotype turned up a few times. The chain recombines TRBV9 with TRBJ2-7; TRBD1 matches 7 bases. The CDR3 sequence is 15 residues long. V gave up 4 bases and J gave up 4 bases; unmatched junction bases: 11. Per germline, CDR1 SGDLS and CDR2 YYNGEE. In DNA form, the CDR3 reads TGTGCCAGCAGCCCCGGGACAGTTAAACAGTACGAGCAGTACGTC. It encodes CASSPGTVKQYEQYV.

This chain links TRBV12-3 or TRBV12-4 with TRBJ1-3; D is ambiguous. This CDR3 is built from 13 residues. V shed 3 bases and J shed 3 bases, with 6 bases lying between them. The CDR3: CASSLTLGNTIYF. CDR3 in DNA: TGTGCCAGCAGTTTGACCCTTGGAAACACCATATATTTT.

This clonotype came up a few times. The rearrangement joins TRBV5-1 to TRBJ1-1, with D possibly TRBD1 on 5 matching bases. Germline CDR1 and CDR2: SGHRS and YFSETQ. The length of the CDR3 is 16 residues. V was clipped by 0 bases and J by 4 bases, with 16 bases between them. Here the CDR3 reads CASSLESGPGGTEAFF. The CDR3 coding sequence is TGCGCCAGCAGCTTGGAGTCAGGCCCTGGGGGCACTGAAGCTTTCTTT.

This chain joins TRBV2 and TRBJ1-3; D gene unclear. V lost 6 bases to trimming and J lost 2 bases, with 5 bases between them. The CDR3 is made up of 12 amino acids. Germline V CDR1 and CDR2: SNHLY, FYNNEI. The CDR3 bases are TGTGCCAGCAGCCTCACTGGAAACACCATATATTTT. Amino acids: CASSLTGNTIYF.

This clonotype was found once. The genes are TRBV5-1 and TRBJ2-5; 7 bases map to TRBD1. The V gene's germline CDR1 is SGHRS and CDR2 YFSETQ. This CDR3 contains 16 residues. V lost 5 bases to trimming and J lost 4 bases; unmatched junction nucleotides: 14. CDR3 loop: CASRSYRGLSLETQYF. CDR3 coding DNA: TGCGCCAGCAGATCATACAGGGGTTTATCTTTAGAGACCCAGTACTTC.

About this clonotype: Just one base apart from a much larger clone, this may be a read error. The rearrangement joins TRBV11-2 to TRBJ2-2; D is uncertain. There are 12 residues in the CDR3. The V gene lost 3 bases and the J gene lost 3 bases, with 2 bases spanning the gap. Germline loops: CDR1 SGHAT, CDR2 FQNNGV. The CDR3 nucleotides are TGTGCCAGCAGCTTCGACACCGGGGAGCTGTTTTTT. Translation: CASSFDTGELFF.

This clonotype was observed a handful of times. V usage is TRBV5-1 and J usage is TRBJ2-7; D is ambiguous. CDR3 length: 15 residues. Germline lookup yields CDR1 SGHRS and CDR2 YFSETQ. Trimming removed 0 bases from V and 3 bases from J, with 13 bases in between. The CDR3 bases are TGCGCCAGCAGCTTGGGGTCCCACCCCCACTACGAGCAGTACTTC. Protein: CASSLGSHPHYEQYF.

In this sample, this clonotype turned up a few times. The DNA of the CDR3 is TGTGCCAGCAGCTTGGAGAGACAGACAGATACGCAGTATTTT. This translates into CASSLERQTDTQYF. The chain links TRBV7-2 to TRBJ2-3, with a weak D call TRBD1 (5 bases). V lost 3 bases to trimming and J lost 3 bases, with 10 bases between them. CDR1 is SGHTA, CDR2 FQGNSA, per germline. The CDR3 is 14 amino acids.

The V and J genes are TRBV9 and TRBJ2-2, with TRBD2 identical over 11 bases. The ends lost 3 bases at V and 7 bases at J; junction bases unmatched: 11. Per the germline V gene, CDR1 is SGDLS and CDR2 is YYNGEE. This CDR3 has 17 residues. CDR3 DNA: TGTGCCAGCAGCGCACCGCGTAGCGGGGGGGCGAACGGGGAGCTGTTTTTT. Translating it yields CASSAPRSGGANGELFF.

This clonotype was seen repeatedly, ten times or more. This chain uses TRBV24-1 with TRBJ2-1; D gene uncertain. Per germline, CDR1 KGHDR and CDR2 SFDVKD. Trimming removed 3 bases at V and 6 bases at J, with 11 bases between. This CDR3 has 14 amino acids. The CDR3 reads CATSDTRSGNEQFF. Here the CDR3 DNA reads TGTGCCACCAGTGATACCAGGTCGGGCAATGAGCAGTTCTTC.

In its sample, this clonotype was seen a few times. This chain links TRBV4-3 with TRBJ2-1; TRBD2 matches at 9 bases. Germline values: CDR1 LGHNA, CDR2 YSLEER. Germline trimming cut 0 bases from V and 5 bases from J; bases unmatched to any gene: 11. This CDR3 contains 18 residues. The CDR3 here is CASSQDSGGLGPHNEQFF. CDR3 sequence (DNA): TGCGCCAGCAGCCAAGATAGCGGGGGCCTCGGCCCCCACAATGAGCAGTTCTTC.

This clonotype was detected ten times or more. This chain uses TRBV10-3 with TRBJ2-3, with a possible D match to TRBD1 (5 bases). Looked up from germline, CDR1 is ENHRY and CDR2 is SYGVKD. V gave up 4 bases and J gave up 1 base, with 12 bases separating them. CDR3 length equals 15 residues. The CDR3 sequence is CAISVQGRGTDTQYF. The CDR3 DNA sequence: TGTGCCATCAGTGTCCAGGGTAGAGGCACAGATACGCAGTATTTT.

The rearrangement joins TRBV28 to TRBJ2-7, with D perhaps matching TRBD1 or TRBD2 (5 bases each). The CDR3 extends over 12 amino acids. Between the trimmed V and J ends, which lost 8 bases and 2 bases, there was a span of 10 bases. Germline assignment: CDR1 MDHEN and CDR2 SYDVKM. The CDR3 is CASRGRAYEQYV. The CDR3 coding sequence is TGTGCCAGCCGGGGCAGGGCCTACGAGCAGTACGTC.

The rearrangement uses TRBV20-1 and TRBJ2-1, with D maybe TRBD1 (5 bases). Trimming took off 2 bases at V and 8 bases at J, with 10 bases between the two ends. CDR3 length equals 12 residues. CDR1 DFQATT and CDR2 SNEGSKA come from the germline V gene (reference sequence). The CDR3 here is CSARQGNHEQFF. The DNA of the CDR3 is TGCAGTGCTAGACAGGGAAATCATGAGCAGTTCTTC.

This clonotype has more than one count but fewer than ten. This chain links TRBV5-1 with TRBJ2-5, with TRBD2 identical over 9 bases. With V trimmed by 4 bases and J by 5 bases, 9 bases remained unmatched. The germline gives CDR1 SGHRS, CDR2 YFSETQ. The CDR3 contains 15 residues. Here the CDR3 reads CASSDLTSGQETQYF. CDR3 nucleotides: TGCGCCAGCAGCGATCTGACTAGCGGTCAGGAGACCCAGTACTTC.

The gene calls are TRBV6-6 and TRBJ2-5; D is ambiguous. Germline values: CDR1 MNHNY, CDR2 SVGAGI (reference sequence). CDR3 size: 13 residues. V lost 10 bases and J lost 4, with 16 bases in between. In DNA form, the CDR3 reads TGTGCCACCGGACCCTCCCGCACAGAGACCCAGTACTTC. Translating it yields CATGPSRTETQYF.

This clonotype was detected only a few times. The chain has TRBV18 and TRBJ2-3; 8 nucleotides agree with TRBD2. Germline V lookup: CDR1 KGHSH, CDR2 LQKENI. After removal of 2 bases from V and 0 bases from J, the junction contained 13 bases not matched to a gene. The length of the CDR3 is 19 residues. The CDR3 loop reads CASSPLASGGDASTDTQYF. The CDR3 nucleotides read TGTGCCAGCTCACCATTGGCCAGCGGGGGTGATGCTAGCACAGATACGCAGTATTTT.

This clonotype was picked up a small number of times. In nucleotides, the CDR3 is TGTGCCAGCAGCACCGGGACCGCCTTTGGAGAGACCCAGTACTTC. Amino acid sequence: CASSTGTAFGETQYF. J is TRBJ2-5 and V is TRBV6-2 or TRBV6-3; either TRBD1 or TRBD2 may fit D (5 bases each). The V gene's germline CDR1 is MNHEY and CDR2 SVGEGT. CDR3 length equals 15 residues. V lost 6 bases and J 4 bases, leaving 18 bases between the germline ends.

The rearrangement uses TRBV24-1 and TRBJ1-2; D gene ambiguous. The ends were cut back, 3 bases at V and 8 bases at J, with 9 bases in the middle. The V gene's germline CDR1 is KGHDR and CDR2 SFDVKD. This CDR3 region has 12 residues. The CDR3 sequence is CATSDRVGGYTF. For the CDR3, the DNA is TGTGCCACCAGTGATAGGGTGGGCGGCTACACCTTC.

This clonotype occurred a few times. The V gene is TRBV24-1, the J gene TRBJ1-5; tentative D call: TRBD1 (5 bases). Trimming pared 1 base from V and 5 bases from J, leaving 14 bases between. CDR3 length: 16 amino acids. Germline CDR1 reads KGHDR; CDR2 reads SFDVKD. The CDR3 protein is CATSDFLSKGYQPQHF. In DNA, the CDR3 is TGTGCCACCAGTGATTTTCTGAGTAAGGGGTATCAGCCCCAGCATTTT.

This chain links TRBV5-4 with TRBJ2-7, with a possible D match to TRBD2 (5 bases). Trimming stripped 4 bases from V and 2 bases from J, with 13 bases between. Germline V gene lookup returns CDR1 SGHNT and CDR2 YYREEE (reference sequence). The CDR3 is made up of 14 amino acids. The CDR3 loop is CASSTWERPYEQYV. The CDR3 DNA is TGTGCCAGCAGCACTTGGGAGAGGCCCTACGAGCAGTACGTC.

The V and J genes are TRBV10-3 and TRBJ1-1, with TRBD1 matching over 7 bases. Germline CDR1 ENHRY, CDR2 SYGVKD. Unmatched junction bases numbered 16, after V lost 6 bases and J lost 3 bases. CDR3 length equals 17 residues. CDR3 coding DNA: TGTGCCATCAGCGAAGTCATGTTAGGGGGCCAGTACACTGAAGCTTTCTTT. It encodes CAISEVMLGGQYTEAFF.

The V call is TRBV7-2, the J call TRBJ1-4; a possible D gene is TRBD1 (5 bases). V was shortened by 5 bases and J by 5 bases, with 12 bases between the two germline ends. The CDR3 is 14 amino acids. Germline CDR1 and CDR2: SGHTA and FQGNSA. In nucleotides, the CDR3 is TGTGCCAGCAGCCCCGACAGTAACAATGAAAAACTGTTTTTT. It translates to CASSPDSNNEKLFF.

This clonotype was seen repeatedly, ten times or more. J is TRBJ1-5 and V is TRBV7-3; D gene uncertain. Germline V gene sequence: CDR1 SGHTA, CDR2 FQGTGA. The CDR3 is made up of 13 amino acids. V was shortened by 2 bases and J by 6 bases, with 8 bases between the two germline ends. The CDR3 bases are TGTGCCAGCAGCTTACGAGCGGGTCAGCCCCAGCATTTT. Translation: CASSLRAGQPQHF.

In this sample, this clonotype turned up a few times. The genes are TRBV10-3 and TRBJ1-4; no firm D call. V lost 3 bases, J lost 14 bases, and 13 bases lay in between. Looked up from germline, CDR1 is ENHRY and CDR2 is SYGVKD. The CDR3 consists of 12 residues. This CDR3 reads CAISDLGGGLFF. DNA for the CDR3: TGTGCCATCAGTGATTTAGGTGGTGGGCTGTTTTTT.

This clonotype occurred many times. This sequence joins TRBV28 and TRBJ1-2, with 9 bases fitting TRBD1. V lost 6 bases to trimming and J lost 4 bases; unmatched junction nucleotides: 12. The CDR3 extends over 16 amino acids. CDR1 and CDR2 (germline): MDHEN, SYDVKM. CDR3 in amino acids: CASSTHGTGLSYGYTF. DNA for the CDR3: TGTGCCAGCAGCACCCACGGGACAGGGCTTTCCTATGGCTACACCTTC.